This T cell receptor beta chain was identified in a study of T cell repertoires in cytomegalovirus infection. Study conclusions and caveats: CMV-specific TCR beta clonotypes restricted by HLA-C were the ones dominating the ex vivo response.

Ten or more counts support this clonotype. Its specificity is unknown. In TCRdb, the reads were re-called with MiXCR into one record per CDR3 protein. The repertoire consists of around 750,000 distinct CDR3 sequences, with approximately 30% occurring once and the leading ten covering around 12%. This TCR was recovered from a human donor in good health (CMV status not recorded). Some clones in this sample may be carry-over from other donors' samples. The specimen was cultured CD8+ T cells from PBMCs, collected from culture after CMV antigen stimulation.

The CDR3 region is CASSLVPLGQETQYF. The CDR3 bases are TGTGCCAGCAGCTTAGTACCTCTAGGACAAGAGACCCAGTACTTC. V is TRBV7-6 and J is TRBJ2-5; D is undetermined. Germline loops: CDR1 SGHVS, CDR2 FNYEAQ. This CDR3 spans 15 amino acids. V was pared by 1 base and J by 2 bases, with 11 bases between.